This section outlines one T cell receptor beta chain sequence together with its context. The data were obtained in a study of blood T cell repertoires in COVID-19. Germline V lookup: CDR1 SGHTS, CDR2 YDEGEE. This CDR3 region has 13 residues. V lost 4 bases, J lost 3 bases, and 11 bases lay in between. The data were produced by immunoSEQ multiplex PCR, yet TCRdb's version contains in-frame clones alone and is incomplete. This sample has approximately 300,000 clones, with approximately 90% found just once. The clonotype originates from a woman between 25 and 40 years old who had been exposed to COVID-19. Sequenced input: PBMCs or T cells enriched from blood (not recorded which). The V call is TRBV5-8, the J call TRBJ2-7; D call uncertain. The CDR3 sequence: CASSLSRIYEQYF. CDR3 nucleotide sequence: TGTGCCAGCAGCCTTTCCCGTATCTACGAGCAGTACTTC.